These 10 T cell receptor beta chains were all obtained from the same sample, sequenced in a study of blood T cell repertoires in COVID-19. This table comes from immunoSEQ multiplex PCR, and its TCRdb copy is limited to in-frame clones, with some not included. The data contain 120,000 or so clones, about 79% of them singletons. Source material: peripheral blood. The receptors derive from a man between 65 and 79 years old with acute or convalescent COVID-19.

This chain uses TRBV18 with TRBJ1-5, with D unclear. Trimming pared 3 bases from V and 6 bases from J, leaving 12 bases between. This CDR3 has 14 residues. Germline V gene sequence: CDR1 KGHSH, CDR2 LQKENI. CDR3 DNA sequence: TGTGCCAGCTCACCTGTGGGCTCCGGTCAGCCCCAGCATTTT. Protein: CASSPVGSGQPQHF. The whole variable domain, filled in from reference TRBV18 and TRBJ1-5, reads NAGVMQNPRHLVRRRGQEARLRCSPMKGHSHVYWYRQLPEEGLKFMVYLQKENIIDESGMPKERFSAEFPKEGPSILRIQQVVRGDSAAYFCASSPVGSGQPQHFGDGTRLSIL.

The chain carries TRBV9 and TRBJ1-2; D call uncertain. V lost 3 bases and J 1 base, leaving 13 bases between the germline ends. Germline V gene data show CDR1 as SGDLS and CDR2 as YYNGEE. The CDR3 sequence is 15 residues long. The CDR3 nucleotides are TGTGCCAGCAGCGCCTTGGGAGGCCTTAACTATGGCTACACCTTC. It translates to CASSALGGLNYGYTF.

A single count supports this clone. The chain employs TRBV29-1 and TRBJ2-7, with a possible D match to TRBD2 (5 bases). Looked up from germline, CDR1 is SQVTM and CDR2 is ANQGSEA. V dropped 7 bases and J dropped 2 bases, with 12 bases sitting between them. CDR3 length equals 12 residues. The CDR3 DNA sequence: TGCAGCGCTTCGGACGGGACCTACGAGCAGTACTTC. Its translation is CSASDGTYEQYF.

The J gene is TRBJ1-6, the V gene TRBV5-1; TRBD1 agrees at 7 bases. The CDR3 has 13 residues. The germline V gene encodes CDR1 SGHRS and CDR2 YFSETQ. V was pared by 0 bases and J by 9 bases, with 0 bases of the junction left unmatched. The CDR3 here is CASSLDRGSPLHF. DNA for the CDR3: TGCGCCAGCAGCTTGGACAGGGGTTCACCCCTCCACTTT.

The CDR3 here is CASRDRWEGELFF. The CDR3 DNA sequence: TGTGCCAGCAGAGACCGGTGGGAGGGGGAGCTGTTTTTT. The rearrangement links TRBV6-5 to TRBJ2-2; tentative D call: TRBD2 (5 bases). Per the germline V gene, CDR1 is MNHEY and CDR2 is SVGAGI. Deletions cut 6 bases from V and 8 bases from J, with 13 bases between. The CDR3 length is 13 residues.

CDR3 in amino acids: CASSETGWVWFF. The CDR3 DNA is TGTGCCAGCAGCGAGACCGGGTGGGTATGGTTTTTT. The V gene is TRBV7-9, the J gene TRBJ1-4; D uncertain. Trimming pared 5 bases from V and 16 bases from J, leaving 17 bases between. There are 12 residues in the CDR3. The germline V gene has CDR1 SEHNR and CDR2 FQNEAQ (reference sequence).

The chain recombines TRBV3-1 (or the pseudogene TRBV3-2) with TRBJ2-3, with no clear D. V was shortened by 1 base and J by 0 bases, with 8 bases between the two germline ends. In germline, CDR1 is LGHDT, CDR2 YNNKEL (reference sequence). This CDR3 is 15 amino acids long. The chain's CDR3 is CASSQGGSSTDTQYF. CDR3 nucleotides: TGTGCCAGCAGCCAAGGAGGATCTAGCACAGATACGCAGTATTTT.

This clone has more than one count but fewer than ten. The genes are TRBV27 and TRBJ2-3, with D unresolved. The CDR3 length is 14 residues. Germline CDR1 is MNHEY and CDR2 is SMNVEV (reference sequence). V lost 3 bases, J lost 2 bases, and 9 bases lay in between. In DNA, the CDR3 is TGTGCCAGCAGTTTTCGGGTTTACACAGATACGCAGTATTTT. It codes for CASSFRVYTDTQYF.

The rearrangement joins TRBV6-1 to TRBJ2-5; 11 nucleotides align to TRBD1. Germline values: CDR1 MNHNS, CDR2 SASEGT. Losses at the gene ends were 3 bases for V and 5 bases for J; bases not matched to a gene: 11. The CDR3 has 17 residues. As DNA, the CDR3 is TGTGCCAGCAGTGACCGACCCTGGACAGGGGGCGGTGAGACCCAGTACTTC. It specifies CASSDRPWTGGGETQYF.

This rearrangement joins TRBV4-3 to TRBJ2-3; 10 nucleotides match TRBD2. Germline V CDR1 and CDR2: LGHNA, YSLEER. The V and J ends lost 3 bases and 6 bases, in that order; junction bases with no gene match: 9. The CDR3 consists of 16 residues. CDR3 sequence reads: CASSQAIAGGHDTQYF. CDR3 DNA sequence: TGCGCCAGCAGCCAGGCCATAGCGGGGGGCCACGATACGCAGTATTTT.